This entry lists 16 T cell receptor beta chains sequenced from one sample in a study of blood T cell repertoires in COVID-19 (dated by TCRdb to 2018 to 2020). Libraries were made using the immunoSEQ multiplex PCR assay. As stored in TCRdb, this immuneACCESS dataset retains in-frame rearrangements with V and J assigned. A fraction of the clones does not appear; measured against another copy, unresolved V genes explain less than half of the discrepancy, and the remainder lacks a known reason. The sample includes fewer than 200,000 clones, with roughly 84% observed a single time. The ten largest clones represent approximately 1.3% of the sample. Sequences were obtained from peripheral blood. All receptors come from a man in his fifties or sixties who had recovered from COVID-19.

The rearrangement uses TRBV7-3 and TRBJ2-3, with unresolved D. V lost 5 bases, J lost 2 bases, and 8 bases lay in between. In germline, CDR1 is SGHTA, CDR2 FQGTGA. The CDR3 length is 13 residues. The CDR3 nucleotides are TGTGCCAGCAGCGACGACTTCACAGATACGCAGTATTTT. It translates to CASSDDFTDTQYF.

This rearrangement joins TRBV11-3 to TRBJ2-3; D is unclear. Germline V gives CDR1 SGHNT, CDR2 YENEEA. The CDR3 spans 12 residues. The V and J ends lost 5 bases and 6 bases respectively, with 9 bases between them. The CDR3 DNA reads as TGTGCCAGCAGCGCGTACTTCGATACGCAGTATTTT. Translating gives CASSAYFDTQYF.

The chain is built from TRBV18 and TRBJ1-1; 9 bases map to TRBD1. Germline values: CDR1 KGHSH, CDR2 LQKENI. V lost 0 bases, J lost 1 base, and 6 bases stayed unmatched. The CDR3 runs 17 residues. The CDR3 DNA reads as TGTGCCAGCTCACCACCGGGACAGGGTTCGGGGAACACTGAAGCTTTCTTT. This translates into CASSPPGQGSGNTEAFF.

The rearrangement links TRBV5-4 to TRBJ2-2; the match to TRBD2 covers 7 bases. The V segment lost 3 bases and the J segment 5 bases; nucleotides outside the gene matches: 10. This CDR3 has 16 amino acids. Looked up from germline, CDR1 is SGHNT and CDR2 is YYREEE (reference sequence). CDR3: CASSWGRAGNTGELFF. The CDR3, as DNA: TGTGCCAGCAGCTGGGGTCGAGCGGGGAATACCGGGGAGCTGTTTTTT.

V is TRBV7-8 and J is TRBJ1-3; D not resolved. V lost 0 bases and J lost 7, with 13 bases in between. CDR3 length: 15 residues. CDR1 is SGHVS, CDR2 FQNEAQ, per germline. CDR3: CASSLAEGLGNTIYF. The CDR3 DNA is TGTGCCAGCAGCTTAGCGGAGGGCCTGGGCAACACCATATATTTT.

The chain links TRBV29-1 to TRBJ2-7, with TRBD1 matching 7 bases. Germline values: CDR1 SQVTM, CDR2 ANQGSEA. CDR3 size: 11 residues. J gave up 3 bases and V 6 bases, and 2 bases lay outside the gene matches. The CDR3 region has the DNA TGCAGCGTCCAGGGGGACTACGAGCAGTACTTC. Its protein is CSVQGDYEQYF.

This clone came up a few times. The gene calls are TRBV25-1 and TRBJ1-2; tentatively, D is TRBD1 (5 bases). Germline assignment: CDR1 MGHDK and CDR2 SYGVNS. Trimming stripped 3 bases from V and 5 bases from J, with 13 bases between. The CDR3 spans 14 residues. CDR3 protein: CASSESGAGYGYTF. In DNA, the CDR3 is TGTGCCAGCAGTGAGAGCGGGGCGGGGTATGGCTACACCTTC.

The chain recombines TRBV20-1 with TRBJ1-1, with D unclear. Trimming removed 8 bases at V and 4 bases at J, with 8 bases between. Germline CDR1 DFQATT, CDR2 SNEGSKA (reference sequence). The CDR3 length is 10 residues. The CDR3 sequence: CSQASTEAFF. DNA of the CDR3: TGCAGTCAAGCTTCCACTGAAGCTTTCTTT.

This chain links TRBV19 with TRBJ2-3; 10 bases align to TRBD1. The CDR3 length is 16 residues. V lost 3 bases to trimming and J lost 2 bases; unmatched junction nucleotides: 5. Germline assignment: CDR1 LNHDA and CDR2 SQIVND (reference sequence). CDR3 protein: CASSMGTGADTDTQYF. The CDR3 DNA is TGTGCCAGTAGTATGGGGACAGGGGCCGACACAGATACGCAGTATTTT.

This chain links TRBV7-3 with TRBJ1-2; no clear D gene. This CDR3 comprises 13 residues. Germline CDR1 is SGHTA and CDR2 is FQGTGA. V was cut by 2 bases and J by 1 base, with 5 bases left in between. The CDR3 DNA reads TGTGCCAGCAGCTTACACAGTAACTATGGCTACACCTTC. It codes for CASSLHSNYGYTF.

This chain joins TRBV6-5 and TRBJ1-6; D unresolved. The CDR3 sequence is 13 residues long. V lost 10 bases and J 6 bases, leaving 13 bases between the germline ends. Per the germline V gene, CDR1 is MNHEY and CDR2 is SVGAGI. Here the CDR3 reads CATGGVSNSPLHF. The CDR3 region has the DNA TGTGCCACCGGCGGGGTCTCTAATTCACCCCTCCACTTT.

The J gene is TRBJ2-4, the V gene TRBV5-1; TRBD2 aligns across 11 bases. CDR1 and CDR2 (germline): SGHRS, YFSETQ. The V and J ends lost 4 bases and 5 bases, in that order; junction bases with no gene match: 5. The CDR3 loop spans 15 amino acids. Written as DNA, the CDR3 is TGCGCCAGCAGCCTAGCGGGGGGCCCTGAAAACATTCAGTACTTC. This codes for CASSLAGGPENIQYF. The full variable domain, rest sourced from reference TRBV5-1 and TRBJ2-4, is KAGVTQTPRYLIKTRGQQVTLSCSPISGHRSVSWYQQTPGQGLQFLFEYFSETQRNKGNFPGRFSGRQFSNSRSEMNVSTLELGDSALYLCASSLAGGPENIQYFGAGTRLSVL.

The rearrangement joins TRBV2 to TRBJ1-2; tentative D call: TRBD1 (5 bases). V lost 3 bases to trimming and J lost 8 bases, with 13 bases between them. The CDR3 runs 13 residues. Per the germline V gene, CDR1 is SNHLY and CDR2 is FYNNEI. CDR3: CASSETAQSGYTF. Here the CDR3 DNA reads TGTGCCAGCAGTGAGACAGCCCAAAGCGGCTACACCTTC.

This chain connects TRBV29-1 to TRBJ1-1; D gene uncertain. V lost 7 bases and J 3 bases, leaving 12 bases between the germline ends. CDR1 and CDR2 from the germline V gene are SQVTM and ANQGSEA. This CDR3 is 12 amino acids long. The CDR3 DNA follows: TGCAGCGCCGGGAGTCGGGACACTGAAGCTTTCTTT. This codes for CSAGSRDTEAFF.

V is TRBV19 and J is TRBJ1-5, with 11 bases matching TRBD1. Trimming at V came to 6 bases and at J to 6 bases, leaving 10 bases not matched to a gene. There are 16 residues in the CDR3. In germline, CDR1 is LNHDA, CDR2 SQIVND (reference sequence). In DNA, the CDR3 is TGTGCCAGTAGCGAAGGGACAGGGGGAAGGGGTCAGCCCCAGCATTTT. Protein: CASSEGTGGRGQPQHF.

The chain uses TRBV7-2 and TRBJ1-6; D is ambiguous. Germline CDR1 is SGHTA and CDR2 is FQGNSA. The CDR3 consists of 19 residues. The V and J ends lost 5 bases and 5 bases respectively, with 25 bases between them. CDR3 sequence: CASSTQRGQALRDNSPLHF. CDR3 DNA sequence: TGTGCCAGCAGCACCCAACGAGGGCAGGCCCTAAGAGATAATTCACCCCTCCACTTT.